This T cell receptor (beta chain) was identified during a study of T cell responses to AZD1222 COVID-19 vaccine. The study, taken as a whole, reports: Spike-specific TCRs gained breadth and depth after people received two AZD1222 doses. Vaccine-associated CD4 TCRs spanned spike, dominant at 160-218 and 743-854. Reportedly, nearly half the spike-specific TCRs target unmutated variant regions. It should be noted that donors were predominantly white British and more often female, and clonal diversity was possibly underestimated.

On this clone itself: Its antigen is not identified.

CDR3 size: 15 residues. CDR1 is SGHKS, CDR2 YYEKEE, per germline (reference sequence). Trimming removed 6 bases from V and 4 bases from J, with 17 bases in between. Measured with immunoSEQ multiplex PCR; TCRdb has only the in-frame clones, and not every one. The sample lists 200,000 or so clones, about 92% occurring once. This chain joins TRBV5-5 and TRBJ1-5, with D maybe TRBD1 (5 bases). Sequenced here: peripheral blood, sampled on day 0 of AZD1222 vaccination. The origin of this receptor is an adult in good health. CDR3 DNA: TGTGCCAGCACGCTTTTGGACGGGGGAAATCAGCCCCAGCATTTT. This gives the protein CASTLLDGGNQPQHF.